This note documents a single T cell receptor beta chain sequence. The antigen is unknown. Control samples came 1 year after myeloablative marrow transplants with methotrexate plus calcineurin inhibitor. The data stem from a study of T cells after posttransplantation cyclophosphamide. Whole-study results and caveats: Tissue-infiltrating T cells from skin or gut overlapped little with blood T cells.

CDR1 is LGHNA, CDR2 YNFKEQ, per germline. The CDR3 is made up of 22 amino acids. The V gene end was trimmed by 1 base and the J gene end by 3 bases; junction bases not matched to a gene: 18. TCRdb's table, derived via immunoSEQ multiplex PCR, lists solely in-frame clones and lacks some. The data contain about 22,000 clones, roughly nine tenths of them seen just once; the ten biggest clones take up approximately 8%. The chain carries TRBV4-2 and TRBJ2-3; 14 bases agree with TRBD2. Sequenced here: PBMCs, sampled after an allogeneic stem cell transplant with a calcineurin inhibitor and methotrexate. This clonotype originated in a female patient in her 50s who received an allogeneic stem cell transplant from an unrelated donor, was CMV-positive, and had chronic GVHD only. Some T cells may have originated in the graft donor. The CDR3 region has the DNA TGTGCCAGCAGCCAAGGGGTAATAGGAACCGGGACTAGCGGGAGATCTACAGATACGCAGTATTTT. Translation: CASSQGVIGTGTSGRSTDTQYF.